This TCR beta chain was identified in a study of OX40 agonist ivuxolimab in advanced cancers. Germline CDR1 is MNHNS and CDR2 is SASEGT. V was clipped by 7 bases and J by 7 bases, with 21 bases between them. The CDR3 is made up of 15 amino acids. Clones were read by immunoSEQ multiplex PCR, and TCRdb kept only the in-frame ones, dropping some. The profile shows 35,000 to 45,000 clones, 91% of them singletons. The sample consisted of CD4+ or CD8+ T cells sorted from blood, taken in a trial of the OX40 agonist ivuxolimab. The clonotype originates from an adult with an advanced solid tumor such as melanoma, head and neck, liver or kidney cancer. This rearrangement joins TRBV6-1 to TRBJ2-3; D possibly corresponds to TRBD1 (5 bases). For the CDR3, the DNA is TGTGCCAGCAACCCCGACAGATACCTTTTTAATACGCAGTATTTT. Amino acids: CASNPDRYLFNTQYF.